The clone carrying this T cell receptor beta chain was found many times. The record originates from a study of human T cells and chemical hapten exposure. Whole-study context: The variation in per-sample TCR yields arose mainly from small differences in pooled library volumes.

As to time point: patch test 3, about 24 weeks after DPC sensitization. The treatment was: therapeutic diphenylcyclopropenone sensitization with weekly scalp DPC. Individual cDNA molecules in this library carried unique molecular identifiers. TCRdb re-derived calls from the RACE reads in MiXCR, one entry per CDR3 protein. The repertoire holds about 30,000 distinct CDR3 sequences, with 5.8% as singletons. This TCR was recovered from a man aged 30-40 years with alopecia areata. Some clones in this sample may be carry-over from other donors' samples. Sequencing was performed on whole blood, taken in connection with sensitization to the hapten diphenylcyclopropenone (DPC).

The CDR3 spells CASRVDIYNSPLHF. CDR3 in DNA: TGCGCCAGCAGGGTTGACATCTATAATTCACCCCTCCACTTT. The V call is TRBV4-3, the J call TRBJ1-6; D unclear. Germline V gene data show CDR1 as LGHNA and CDR2 as YSLEER. The CDR3 runs to 14 residues. V was trimmed by 6 bases and J by 3 bases, leaving 9 bases between them.